One sample yielded the 2 T cell receptor beta chains listed below, sequenced in a study of cytomegalovirus exposure and HLA in healthy donors. Assay: immunoSEQ multiplex PCR; the TCRdb copy retains only in-frame clones and omits some. The sample yields 250,000 to 400,000 clones, 88% seen once. Sample: PBMCs. The source of these receptors is a man younger than 45 in good health and CMV-seronegative.

The CDR3 DNA follows: TGTGCCACTCGCCTAGGAGCAGATACGCAGTATTTT. Its protein is CATRLGADTQYF. The chain carries TRBV6-1 and TRBJ2-3; D is undetermined. CDR3 length: 12 amino acids. Germline assignment: CDR1 MNHNS and CDR2 SASEGT. Trimming cost V 10 bases and J 4 bases, with 12 bases left between them.

This chain connects TRBV5-4 to TRBJ2-7; the D gene is possibly TRBD2 (6 bases). In germline, CDR1 is SGHNT, CDR2 YYREEE (reference sequence). The V and J ends lost 4 bases and 4 bases respectively, with 18 bases between them. The length of the CDR3 is 15 residues. CDR3 sequence: CASSGGLGRVYEQYF. CDR3 bases: TGTGCCAGCAGCGGGGGGTTGGGCAGGGTGTACGAGCAGTACTTC.